The TCR beta chain under discussion was sequenced for a study of cytomegalovirus exposure and HLA in healthy donors. The germline V gene has CDR1 LNHDA and CDR2 SQIVND (reference sequence). The trim removed 7 bases at V and 7 bases at J, leaving 11 bases unmatched. The CDR3 is 14 amino acids. Primers for the PCR totalled 60 Vbeta and 13 Jbeta. TCRdb keeps only in-frame clones here, not all; method: immunoSEQ multiplex PCR. Of about 94,000 clones in the sample, 76% were seen once. The clonotype comes from a male donor in good health and CMV-seronegative. The sample taken for sequencing was PBMCs. The V call is TRBV19, the J call TRBJ2-7; 9 bases line up with TRBD1. The DNA of the CDR3 is TGTGCCAGTAAGAGGAGGACAGGGGTTGGGGAGCAGTACTTC. Translating gives CASKRRTGVGEQYF.